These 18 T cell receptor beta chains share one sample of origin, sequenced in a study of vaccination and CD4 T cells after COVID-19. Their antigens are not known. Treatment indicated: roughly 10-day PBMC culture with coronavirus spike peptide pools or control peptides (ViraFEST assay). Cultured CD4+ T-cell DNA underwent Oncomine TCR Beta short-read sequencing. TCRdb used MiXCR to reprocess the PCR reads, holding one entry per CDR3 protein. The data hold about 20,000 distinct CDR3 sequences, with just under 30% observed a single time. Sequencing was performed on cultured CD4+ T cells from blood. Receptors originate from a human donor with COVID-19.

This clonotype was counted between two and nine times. The CDR3 loop reads CASSTGQGRDPQHF. As DNA, the CDR3 is TGCGCCAGCAGCACAGGACAGGGAAGGGATCCCCAGCATTTT. The chain carries TRBV5-1 and TRBJ1-5; 8 nucleotides align to TRBD1. This CDR3 has 14 residues. V was pared by 4 bases and J by 10 bases, with 10 bases of the junction left unmatched. The V gene's germline CDR1 is SGHRS and CDR2 YFSETQ.

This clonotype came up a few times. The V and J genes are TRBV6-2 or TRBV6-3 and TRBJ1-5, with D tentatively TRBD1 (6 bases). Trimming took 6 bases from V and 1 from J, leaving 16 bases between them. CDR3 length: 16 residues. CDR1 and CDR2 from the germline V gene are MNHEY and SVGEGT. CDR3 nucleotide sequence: TGTGCCAGCAGGCCACAGGGCCGGGGCAGCAATCAGCCCCAGCATTTT. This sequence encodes CASRPQGRGSNQPQHF.

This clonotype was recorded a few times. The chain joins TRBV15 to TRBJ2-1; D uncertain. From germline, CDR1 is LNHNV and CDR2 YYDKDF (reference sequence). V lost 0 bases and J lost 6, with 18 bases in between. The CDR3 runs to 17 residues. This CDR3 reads CATSRDTTQKGRNEQFF. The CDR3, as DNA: TGTGCCACCAGCAGAGATACGACGCAAAAAGGTCGCAATGAGCAGTTCTTC.

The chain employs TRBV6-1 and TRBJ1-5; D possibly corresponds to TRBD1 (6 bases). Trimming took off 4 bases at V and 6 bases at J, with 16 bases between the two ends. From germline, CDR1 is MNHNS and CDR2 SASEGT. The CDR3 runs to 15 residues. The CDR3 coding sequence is TGTGCCAGCAGTGTTGGGGGGGCGTTTGCTCAGCCCCAGCATTTT. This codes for CASSVGGAFAQPQHF.

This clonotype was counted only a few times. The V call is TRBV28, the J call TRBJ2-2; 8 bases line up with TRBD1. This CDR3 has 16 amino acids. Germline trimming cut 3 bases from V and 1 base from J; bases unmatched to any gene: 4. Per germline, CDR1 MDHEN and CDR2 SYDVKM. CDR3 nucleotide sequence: TGTGCCAGCAGTTTGTTTGGACAGGGGAACACCGGGGAGCTGTTTTTT. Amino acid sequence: CASSLFGQGNTGELFF.

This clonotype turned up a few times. The chain's CDR3 is CASSIRDRGLSIPYEQYF. CDR3 DNA: TGTGCCAGTAGTATCCGGGACAGGGGGCTTAGTATACCCTACGAGCAGTACTTC. The J gene is TRBJ2-7, the V gene TRBV19, with 12 bases aligning to TRBD1. Germline CDR1 reads LNHDA; CDR2 reads SQIVND (reference sequence). The CDR3 is made up of 18 amino acids. V lost 3 bases to trimming and J lost 2 bases; unmatched junction nucleotides: 11.

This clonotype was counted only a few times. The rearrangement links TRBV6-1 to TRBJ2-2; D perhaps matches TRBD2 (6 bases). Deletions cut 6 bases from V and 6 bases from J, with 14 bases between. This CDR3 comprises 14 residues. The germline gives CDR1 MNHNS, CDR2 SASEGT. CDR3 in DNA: TGTGCCAGCAGCTCTCTTAGGGAGGCCGGGGAGCTGTTTTTT. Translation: CASSSLREAGELFF.

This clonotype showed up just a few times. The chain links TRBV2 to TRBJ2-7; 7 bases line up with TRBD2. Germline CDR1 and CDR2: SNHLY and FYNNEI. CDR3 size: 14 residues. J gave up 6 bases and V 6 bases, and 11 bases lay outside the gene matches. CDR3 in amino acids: CASSEPGLLPEQYF. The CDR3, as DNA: TGTGCCAGCAGCGAACCGGGACTACTCCCCGAGCAGTACTTC.

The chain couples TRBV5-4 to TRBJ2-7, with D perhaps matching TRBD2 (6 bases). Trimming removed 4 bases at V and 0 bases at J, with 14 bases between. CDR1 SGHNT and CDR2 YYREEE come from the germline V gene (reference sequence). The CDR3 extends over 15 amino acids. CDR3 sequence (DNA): TGTGCCAGCAGCCCTGGAGGGTCGCTCTCCTACGAGCAGTACTTC. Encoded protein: CASSPGGSLSYEQYF.

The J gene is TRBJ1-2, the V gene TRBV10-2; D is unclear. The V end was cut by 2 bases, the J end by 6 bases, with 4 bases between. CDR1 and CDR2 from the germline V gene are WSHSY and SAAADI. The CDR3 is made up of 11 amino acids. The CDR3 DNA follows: TGCGCCAGCAGTGAGAGGGATGGCTACACCTTC. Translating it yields CASSERDGYTF.

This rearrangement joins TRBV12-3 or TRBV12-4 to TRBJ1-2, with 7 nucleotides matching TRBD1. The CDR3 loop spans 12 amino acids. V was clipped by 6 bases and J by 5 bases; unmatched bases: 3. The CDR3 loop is CASSPGGYGYTF. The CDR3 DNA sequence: TGTGCCAGCAGCCCAGGGGGTTATGGCTACACCTTC.

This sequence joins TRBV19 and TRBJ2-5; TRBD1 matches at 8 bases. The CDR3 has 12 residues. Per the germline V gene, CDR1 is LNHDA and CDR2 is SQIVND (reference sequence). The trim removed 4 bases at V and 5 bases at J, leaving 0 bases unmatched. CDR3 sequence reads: CASSRQGETQYF. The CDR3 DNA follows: TGTGCCAGTAGTAGACAGGGGGAGACCCAGTACTTC. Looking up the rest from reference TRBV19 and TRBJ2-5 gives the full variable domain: DGGITQSPKYLFRKEGQNVTLSCEQNLNHDAMYWYRQDPGQGLRLIYYSQIVNDFQKGDIAEGYSVSREKKESFPLTVTSAQKNPTAFYLCASSRQGETQYFGPGTRLLVL.

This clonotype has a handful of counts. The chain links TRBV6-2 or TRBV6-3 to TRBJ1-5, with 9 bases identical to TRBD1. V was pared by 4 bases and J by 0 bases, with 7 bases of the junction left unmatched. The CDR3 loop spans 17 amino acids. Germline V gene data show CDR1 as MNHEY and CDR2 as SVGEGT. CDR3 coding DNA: TGTGCCAGCAGTTTAAGGACAGGGGCGCTTAGCAATCAGCCCCAGCATTTT. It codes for CASSLRTGALSNQPQHF.

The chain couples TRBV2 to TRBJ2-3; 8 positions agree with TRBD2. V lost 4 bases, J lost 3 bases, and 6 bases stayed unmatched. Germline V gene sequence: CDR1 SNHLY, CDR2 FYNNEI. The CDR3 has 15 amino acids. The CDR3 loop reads CASSGGRGGTDTQYF. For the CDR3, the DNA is TGTGCCAGCAGTGGGGGTCGGGGGGGGACAGATACGCAGTATTTT.

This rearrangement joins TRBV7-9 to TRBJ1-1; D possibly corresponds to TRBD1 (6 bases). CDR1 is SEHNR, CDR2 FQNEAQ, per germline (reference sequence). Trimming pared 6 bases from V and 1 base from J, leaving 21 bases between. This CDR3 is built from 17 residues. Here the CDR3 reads CASRGQPGDGKNTEAFF. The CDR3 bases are TGTGCCAGCAGGGGACAACCAGGGGACGGAAAGAACACTGAAGCTTTCTTT.

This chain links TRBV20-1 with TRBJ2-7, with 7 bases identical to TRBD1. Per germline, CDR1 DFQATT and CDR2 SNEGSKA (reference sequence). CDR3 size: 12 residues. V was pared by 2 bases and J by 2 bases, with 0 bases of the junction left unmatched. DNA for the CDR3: TGCAGTGCTAGACAGGGGGCCTACGAGCAGTACTTC. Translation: CSARQGAYEQYF.

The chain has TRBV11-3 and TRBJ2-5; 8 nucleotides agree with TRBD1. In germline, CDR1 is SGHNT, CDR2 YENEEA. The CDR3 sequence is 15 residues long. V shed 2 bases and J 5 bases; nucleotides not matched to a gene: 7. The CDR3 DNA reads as TGTGCCAGCAGCTTACGTCAGGGGGCTCTGGAGACCCAGTACTTC. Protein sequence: CASSLRQGALETQYF.

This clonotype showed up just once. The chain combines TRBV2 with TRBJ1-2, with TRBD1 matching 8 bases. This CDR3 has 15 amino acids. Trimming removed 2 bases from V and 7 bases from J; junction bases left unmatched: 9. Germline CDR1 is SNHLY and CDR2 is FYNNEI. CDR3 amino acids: CASSEQAGGWSGYTF. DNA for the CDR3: TGTGCCAGCAGTGAACAGGCAGGGGGCTGGAGTGGCTACACCTTC.